A single sample is the source of the 28 T cell receptor beta chains below, sequenced in a study of tumor-infiltrating lymphocytes in primary liver carcinoma. Co-extracted RNA and DNA came from around 18-30 mg of unsorted bulk tissue. With around 490 ng total RNA as template and a constant-region primer, TCR beta cDNA was made. Sequencing libraries for TCR beta derived from three nested multiplex PCR rounds that used slightly modified ARM-PCR. Forward primers for TRBV1-TRBV30 and a C-beta reverse primer served the first two PCR rounds, at roughly 10 cycles each. MiXCR, run by TCRdb on the multiplex PCR reads, gives a single entry per CDR3 protein. The sample gives 100,000 or so distinct CDR3 sequences, approximately 80% of which show up once; about a fifth is in the top ten. Sequencing was performed on liver tumor tissue from sampling region 3. Subset indicated: tumor region T3, left-lateral pole. These receptors came from a man between 35 and 55 years old with primary liver carcinoma and hepatitis B virus infection.

The V and J genes are TRBV12-3 or TRBV12-4 and TRBJ2-2; possible D gene TRBD2, 7 bases. This CDR3 has 14 amino acids. V lost 0 bases, J lost 17 bases, and 19 bases lay in between. The CDR3 DNA is TGTGCCAGCAGTTTAGCGGACTACACCGGGGGGCTCTTTTTT. Its translation is CASSLADYTGGLFF.

This clonotype was found a few times. With a much larger clone just one base away, this may be a read error. This chain joins TRBV28 and TRBJ2-3; 7 positions agree with TRBD2. The CDR3 has 16 residues. Germline CDR1 and CDR2: MDHEN and SYDVKM. J lost 4 bases, V lost 7 bases, and 14 bases had no gene match. The DNA for the CDR3 is TGTGCCAGCATCGGGGGGACTCCGAGCGGTTCAGATACGCAGTATTTT. This translates into CASIGGTPSGSDTQYF.

The chain has TRBV20-1 and TRBJ1-4, with a possible D match to TRBD1 (5 bases). The V end was cut by 7 bases, the J end by 8 bases, with 17 bases between. This CDR3 is 13 amino acids long. Per the germline V gene, CDR1 is DFQATT and CDR2 is SNEGSKA (reference sequence). The CDR3, as DNA: TGCAGTGTTCGGGACTTTTCCGGGGAAAAACTGTTTTTT. Its translation: CSVRDFSGEKLFF.

In its sample, this clonotype was seen many times. The V gene is TRBV28, the J gene TRBJ2-7; unclear D gene. The CDR3 is 13 amino acids. The V and J ends lost 7 bases and 6 bases respectively, with 16 bases between them. The V gene's germline CDR1 is MDHEN and CDR2 SYDVKM. CDR3 sequence (DNA): TGTGCCAGCACTCCTTCGGGTTTCGGCGAGCAGTACTTC. Its protein product is CASTPSGFGEQYF.

Regarding this clonotype: An end of the junction differs from the germline gene, which may be a read error. This sequence joins TRBV11-2 and TRBJ2-1; D call uncertain. The germline gives CDR1 SGHAT, CDR2 FQNNGV. The CDR3 runs 14 residues. CDR3 residues: CVSSLSSLEHEQFF. In DNA, the CDR3 is TGTGTCAGCAGCTTGTCTAGTTTGGAGCATGAACAGTTCTTC.

This clonotype came up once. The CDR3 ends on some other residue instead of the conserved phenylalanine or tryptophan, so this is likely a read error. It is unclear where the CDR3 begins or ends on the DNA, so no DNA is shown, and the CDR3 is as TCRdb lists it. The chain is built from TRBV29-1 and TRBJ2-2; the D segment call TRBD1 is taken from the table without a DNA check. Ends included, the CDR3 has 14 residues. Germline CDR1 SQVTM, CDR2 ANQGSEA. The CDR3 loop reads CSVSGQGFTGELLS.

This clonotype was seen once. The missing conserved phenylalanine or tryptophan at the end of this CDR3 makes a read error likely. It is unclear where the CDR3 begins or ends on the DNA, so no DNA is shown, and the CDR3 is as TCRdb lists it. V and J are TRBV29-1 and TRBJ2-7; the table's D call TRBD1 went unverified against the DNA. Germline V CDR1 and CDR2: SQVTM, ANQGSEA. A total of 13 residues make up the CDR3, ends included. CDR3 amino acids: CSVRQGASGEQYI.

Comment on this clonotype: The CDR3 carries no conserved terminal phenylalanine or tryptophan, so it likely arises from a read error. This sequence joins TRBV6-6 and TRBJ1-1; D might be TRBD1 (6 bases). This CDR3 has 13 amino acids. The germline V gene has CDR1 MNHNY and CDR2 SVGAGI (reference sequence). The CDR3 nucleotides are TGTGTCAGCAGCACAGGGAGGACTACTGAAGCTTTCTTA. Amino acid sequence: CVSSTGRTTEAFL.

In the case of this clonotype: Given the absence of the conserved phenylalanine or tryptophan at the CDR3 end, a read error is likely. The chain joins TRBV6-1 to TRBJ1-3; no reliable D call. The CDR3 is 17 residues long. Germline assignment: CDR1 MNHNS and CDR2 SASEGT. Trimming took 3 bases from V and 0 from J, leaving 15 bases between them. For the CDR3, the DNA is TGTGCCAGCAGTGATCTGTTATGGACCTCCTCTGGAAACACCATATATTAT. This codes for CASSDLLWTSSGNTIYY.

With regard to this clonotype: The conserved phenylalanine or tryptophan is not found at the CDR3 terminus, so this likely reflects a read error. J is TRBJ1-1 and V is TRBV6-2 or TRBV6-3; possible D gene TRBD1, 6 bases. CDR3 size: 12 residues. Trimming shortened V by 8 bases and J by 4 bases, and 11 bases separated the two germline ends. CDR1 and CDR2 (germline): MNHEY, SVGEGT. The CDR3 spells CASGTLSTEAFS. The CDR3 bases are TGTGCCAGCGGGACACTTAGCACTGAAGCTTTCTCT.

The chain joins TRBV12-3 or TRBV12-4 to TRBJ1-5; D possibly corresponds to TRBD2 (5 bases). The J call may not be correct, given that the DNA end is closer to TRBJ2-3. The CDR3 sequence is 14 residues long. CDR3 nucleotides: TGTGCCAGCAACAACGGGGATAGCAATCAGCCCCAGTATTTT. Its translation: CASNNGDSNQPQYF.

The table lists this clonotype with a count of one. The junction departs from the called germline gene at one end, perhaps through a read error. The chain is built from TRBV7-3 and TRBJ2-1; D could derive from TRBD1 or TRBD2 (7 bases each). The germline V gene encodes CDR1 SGHTA and CDR2 FQGTGA. This CDR3 is built from 15 residues. CDR3 nucleotides: TGTGTCAGCAGTCCGACGCAGGGGGGGATGAATGAGCAGTTCTTC. Translating gives CVSSPTQGGMNEQFF. The whole variable domain, remainder taken from reference TRBV7-3 and TRBJ2-1, is GAGVSQTPSNKVTEKGKYVELRCDPISGHTALYWYRQSLGQGPEFLIYFQGTGAADDSGLPNDRFFAVRPEGSVSTLKIQRTERGDSAVYLCVSSPTQGGMNEQFFGPGTRLTVL.

Of note for this clonotype: One end of the junction is discordant with germline, which a read error may explain. V usage is TRBV25-1 and J usage is TRBJ2-2; 7 bases align to TRBD1. Per the germline V gene, CDR1 is MGHDK and CDR2 is SYGVNS. The length of the CDR3 is 16 residues. CDR3 nucleotides: TGTGTCAGCAGCCCCACAGGGGTGGATTACACCGGGGAGCTGTTTTTT. Translating it yields CVSSPTGVDYTGELFF.

Regarding this clonotype: Lacking the conserved final phenylalanine or tryptophan, this CDR3 likely reflects a read error. This rearrangement joins TRBV11-2 to TRBJ2-1; TRBD2 matches 8 bases. Germline V CDR1 and CDR2: SGHAT, FQNNGV. The CDR3 loop spans 17 amino acids. CDR3 coding DNA: TGTACCAGCAGTTTAGATAGGGGCGGGGGGTTCTACAATGAGCAGTTCTTA. This gives the protein CTSSLDRGGGFYNEQFL.

Of note for this clonotype: Because the CDR3's place on the DNA is in doubt, the DNA is left out and the CDR3 is given as listed by TCRdb. V usage is TRBV29-1 and J usage is TRBJ2-7; the table's D gene call, TRBD1, was not cross checked with the DNA. The CDR3 adds up to 12 amino acids, both ends counted. The V gene's germline CDR1 is SQVTM and CDR2 ANQGSEA. CDR3 region: CSVGQGAGEVYF.

Comments on this clonotype: This is likely a read error, given that the CDR3 carries no conserved phenylalanine or tryptophan at its end. The chain uses TRBV12-3 or TRBV12-4 and TRBJ2-2, with a tentative D call TRBD2 (6 bases). The CDR3 is 16 residues long. The CDR3 protein is CASSLSPAGVTGELFY. The CDR3 nucleotides are TGTGCCAGTAGTTTATCTCCAGCGGGTGTGACCGGGGAGCTGTTTTAT.

This clonotype was seen many times. This rearrangement joins TRBV5-4 to TRBJ1-1, with D possibly TRBD1 on 6 matching bases. The CDR3 consists of 16 residues. Germline CDR1 reads SGHNT; CDR2 reads YYREEE (reference sequence). The V end lost 3 bases, the J end lost 4 bases, and 19 bases lay between the germline ends. CDR3 protein: CASSSGGTKGVTEAFF. The CDR3 coding sequence is TGTGCCAGCAGCTCTGGGGGGACTAAGGGGGTCACTGAAGCTTTCTTT.

This clonotype showed up just a few times. A much larger clonotype is one base distant, so this may be a read error. The chain has TRBV28 and TRBJ2-6, with D unclear. V lost 4 bases to trimming and J lost 0 bases, with 10 bases between them. Germline-derived CDR1 and CDR2 are MDHEN and SYDVKM. The CDR3 is 16 amino acids. This CDR3 reads CASSSTDTSGANVLTF. In DNA, the CDR3 is TGTGCCAGCAGTTCCACAGACACCTCTGGGGCCAACGTCCTGACTTTC.

Points on this clonotype: A clone one base away is much larger, so this may be a read error. The J gene is TRBJ2-1, the V gene TRBV24-1, with TRBD2 identical over 8 bases. Germline assignment: CDR1 KGHDR and CDR2 SFDVKD. This CDR3 comprises 16 residues. DNA of the CDR3: TGTGTCACCAGTGATGCCACTAGCGGCCAGAAGAATGAGCAGTTCTTC. Its protein product is CVTSDATSGQKNEQFF.

This clonotype has a count of ten or more. The V gene is TRBV7-9, the J gene TRBJ1-1, with D unclear. V lost 5 bases and J 1 base, leaving 20 bases between the germline ends. Germline-derived CDR1 and CDR2 are SEHNR and FQNEAQ (reference sequence). This CDR3 has 17 amino acids. Here the CDR3 reads CASSGRAGVSGNTEAFF. DNA of the CDR3: TGTGCCAGCAGCGGTCGGGCAGGAGTAAGTGGGAACACTGAAGCTTTCTTT.

Details on this clonotype: A read error may account for a junction end that differs from germline. The CDR3 DNA sequence: TGTGCCAGCAGCTTGGGACAGGCGATGCGCCCCCTCTATGCCTACACCTTC. Translated, it gives CASSLGQAMRPLYAYTF. J is TRBJ1-2 and V is TRBV5-6, with a possible D match to TRBD1 (6 bases). The germline V gene encodes CDR1 SGHDT and CDR2 YYEEEE. The CDR3 length is 17 residues.

Comments on this clonotype: This sequence may be a read error, since a much larger clone differs from it by one base. This chain joins TRBV10-2 and TRBJ1-5; unclear D gene. Germline V lookup: CDR1 WSHSY, CDR2 SAAADI. The CDR3 is made up of 16 amino acids. Trimming pared 2 bases from V and 4 bases from J, leaving 15 bases between. CDR3 nucleotide sequence: TGCGCCAGCAGTGAGCTCAACCGGGGAGGGAATCAGCCCCAGCATTTT. This sequence encodes CASSELNRGGNQPQHF.

About this clonotype itself: The conserved phenylalanine or tryptophan normally closing the CDR3 is absent here, so this likely arose from a read error. No DNA is shown, since the ends of the CDR3 on it are uncertain; the CDR3 is the one TCRdb lists. The V and J genes are TRBV10-3 and TRBJ1-5. Looked up from germline, CDR1 is ENHRY and CDR2 is SYGVKD. The CDR3 numbers 13 amino acids, ends counted. The CDR3 protein is CASVSGERISPSI.

As regards this clonotype: At one boundary the junction diverges from the germline segment, which might be a read error. J is TRBJ2-5 and V is TRBV12-3 or TRBV12-4; no clear D. The CDR3 length is 12 residues. This chain's CDR3 is CASVLLQEPQYF. CDR3 coding DNA: TGTGCCAGCGTACTGCTACAAGAGCCCCAGTACTTC.

As regards this clonotype: The CDR3 does not end in the conserved phenylalanine or tryptophan, so this is likely a read error. The chain recombines TRBV11-1 with TRBJ2-7, with a weak D call TRBD1 (5 bases). In germline, CDR1 is SGHAT, CDR2 FQDESV (reference sequence). This CDR3 comprises 12 residues. CDR3 residues: CVSSPDSYEQYL. DNA for the CDR3: TGTGTCAGCAGTCCCGACAGCTACGAGCAGTACTTG.

V gene TRBV5-6 combines with J gene TRBJ1-5; D is unclear. Trimming left V 9 bases short and J 4 bases short, with 17 bases between. CDR3 length: 14 residues. The germline gives CDR1 SGHDT, CDR2 YYEEEE. The CDR3 spells CAIRLGRVNQPQHF. The CDR3 DNA reads TGTGCCATCAGGTTGGGGAGGGTAAATCAGCCCCAGCATTTT.

The rearrangement joins TRBV12-3 or TRBV12-4 to TRBJ2-1; no firm D call. V was cut by 10 bases and J by 0 bases, with 19 bases left in between. The CDR3 runs to 16 residues. The CDR3: CANSLVPRSSYNEQFF. For the CDR3, the DNA is TGTGCCAATAGTCTTGTCCCCAGGAGCTCCTACAATGAGCAGTTCTTC.

This clonotype has only one observation. V usage is TRBV4-2 and J usage is TRBJ2-3; 7 nucleotides line up with TRBD2. V lost 4 bases, J lost 5 bases, and 9 bases stayed unmatched. CDR3 length equals 15 residues. The germline gives CDR1 LGHNA, CDR2 YNFKEQ. In nucleotides, the CDR3 is TGTGCCAGCAGCCCAAGGACGGGGGGAAAAGATACGCAGTATTTT. Translated: CASSPRTGGKDTQYF.